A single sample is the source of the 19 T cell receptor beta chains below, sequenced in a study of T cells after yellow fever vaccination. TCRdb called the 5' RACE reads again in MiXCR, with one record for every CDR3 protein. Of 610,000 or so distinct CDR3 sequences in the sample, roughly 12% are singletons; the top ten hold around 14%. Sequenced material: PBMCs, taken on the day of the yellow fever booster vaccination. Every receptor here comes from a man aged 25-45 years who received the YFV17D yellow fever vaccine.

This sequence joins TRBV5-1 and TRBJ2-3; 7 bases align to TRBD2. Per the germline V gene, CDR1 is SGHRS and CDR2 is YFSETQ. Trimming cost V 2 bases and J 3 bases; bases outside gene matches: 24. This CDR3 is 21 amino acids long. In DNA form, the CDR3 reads TGCGCCAGCAGCTTTTTCTATGTTTTTGGGAGCGGGATAACGGGAACAGATACGCAGTATTTT. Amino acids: CASSFFYVFGSGITGTDTQYF. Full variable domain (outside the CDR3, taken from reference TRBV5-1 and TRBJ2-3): KAGVTQTPRYLIKTRGQQVTLSCSPISGHRSVSWYQQTPGQGLQFLFEYFSETQRNKGNFPGRFSGRQFSNSRSEMNVSTLELGDSALYLCASSFFYVFGSGITGTDTQYFGPGTRLTVL.

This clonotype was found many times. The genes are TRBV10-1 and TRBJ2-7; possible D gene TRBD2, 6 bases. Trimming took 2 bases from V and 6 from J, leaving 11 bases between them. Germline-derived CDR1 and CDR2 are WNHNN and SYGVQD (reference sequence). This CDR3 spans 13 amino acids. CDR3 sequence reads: CASSEAPGGEQYF. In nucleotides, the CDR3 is TGCGCCAGCAGTGAGGCGCCCGGGGGCGAGCAGTACTTC.

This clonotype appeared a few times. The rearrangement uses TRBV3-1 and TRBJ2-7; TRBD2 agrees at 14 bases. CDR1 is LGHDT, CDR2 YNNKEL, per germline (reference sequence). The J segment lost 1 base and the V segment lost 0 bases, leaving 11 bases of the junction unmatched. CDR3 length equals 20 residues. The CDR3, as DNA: TGTGCCAGCAGCCAAGATGCGACTAGCGGGAGGGTGTGGGAATCCTACGAGCAGTACTTC. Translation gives CASSQDATSGRVWESYEQYF.

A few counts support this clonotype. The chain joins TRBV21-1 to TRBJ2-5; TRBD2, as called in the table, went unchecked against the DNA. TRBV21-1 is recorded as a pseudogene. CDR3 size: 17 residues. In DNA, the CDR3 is TGTGCCAGCAGCAAAGCGCTTCAGGGTTCGGGGGGGGAGACCCAGTACTTC. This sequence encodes CASSKALQGSGGETQYF.

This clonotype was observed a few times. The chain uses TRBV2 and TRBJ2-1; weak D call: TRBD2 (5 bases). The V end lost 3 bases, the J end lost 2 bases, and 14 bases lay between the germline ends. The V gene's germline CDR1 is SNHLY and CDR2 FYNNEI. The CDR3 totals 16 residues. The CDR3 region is CASSEEVVSTYNEQFF. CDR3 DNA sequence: TGTGCCAGCAGTGAGGAGGTGGTGAGCACCTACAATGAGCAGTTCTTC. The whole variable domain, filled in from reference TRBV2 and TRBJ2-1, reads EPEVTQTPSHQVTQMGQEVILRCVPISNHLYFYWYRQILGQKVEFLVSFYNNEISEKSEIFDDQFSVERPDGSNFTLKIRSTKLEDSAMYFCASSEEVVSTYNEQFFGPGTRLTVL.

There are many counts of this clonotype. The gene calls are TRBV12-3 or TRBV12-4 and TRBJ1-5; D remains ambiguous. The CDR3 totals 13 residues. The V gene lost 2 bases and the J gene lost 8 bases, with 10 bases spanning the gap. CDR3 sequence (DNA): TGTGCCAGCAGTTTACTGAAGTTAGAGCCCCAGCATTTT. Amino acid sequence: CASSLLKLEPQHF.

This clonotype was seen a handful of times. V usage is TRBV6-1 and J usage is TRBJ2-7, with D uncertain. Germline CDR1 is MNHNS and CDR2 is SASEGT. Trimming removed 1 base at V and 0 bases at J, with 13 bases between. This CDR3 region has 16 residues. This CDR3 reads CASSEGTAPHSYEQYF. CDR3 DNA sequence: TGTGCCAGCAGTGAAGGCACTGCGCCTCACTCCTACGAGCAGTACTTC.

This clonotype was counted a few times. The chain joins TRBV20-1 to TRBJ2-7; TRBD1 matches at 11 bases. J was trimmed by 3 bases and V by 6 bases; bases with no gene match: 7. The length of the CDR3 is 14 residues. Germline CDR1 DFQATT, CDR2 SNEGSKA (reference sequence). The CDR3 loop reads CSAGGTGGIYEQYF. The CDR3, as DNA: TGCAGTGCCGGCGGGACAGGGGGTATCTACGAGCAGTACTTC.

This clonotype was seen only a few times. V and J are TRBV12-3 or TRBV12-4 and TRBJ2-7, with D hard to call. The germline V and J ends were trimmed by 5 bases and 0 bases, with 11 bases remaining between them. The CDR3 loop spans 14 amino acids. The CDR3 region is CASSHLAVSYEQYF. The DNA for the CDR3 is TGTGCCAGCAGTCATCTGGCGGTCTCCTACGAGCAGTACTTC.

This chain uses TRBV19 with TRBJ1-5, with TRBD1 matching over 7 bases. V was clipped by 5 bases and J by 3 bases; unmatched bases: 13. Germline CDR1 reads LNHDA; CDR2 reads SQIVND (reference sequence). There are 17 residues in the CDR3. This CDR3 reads CASSPRKGGRNNQPQHF. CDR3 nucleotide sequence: TGTGCCAGTAGTCCCCGTAAAGGGGGCAGGAACAATCAGCCCCAGCATTTT.

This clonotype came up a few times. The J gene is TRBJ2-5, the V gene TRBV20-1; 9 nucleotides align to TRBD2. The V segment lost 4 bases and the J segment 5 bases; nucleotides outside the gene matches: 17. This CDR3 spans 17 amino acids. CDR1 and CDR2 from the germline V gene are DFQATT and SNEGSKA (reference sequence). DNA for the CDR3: TGCAGTGCTATTTTTTCTAATCGCGGGAGGGCCGGGGAGACCCAGTACTTC. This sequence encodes CSAIFSNRGRAGETQYF.

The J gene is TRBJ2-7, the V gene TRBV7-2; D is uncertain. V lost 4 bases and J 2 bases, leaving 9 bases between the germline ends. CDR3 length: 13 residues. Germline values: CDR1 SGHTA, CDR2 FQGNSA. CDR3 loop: CASSYRVTYEQYF. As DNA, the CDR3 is TGTGCCAGCAGCTATAGGGTCACCTACGAGCAGTACTTC.

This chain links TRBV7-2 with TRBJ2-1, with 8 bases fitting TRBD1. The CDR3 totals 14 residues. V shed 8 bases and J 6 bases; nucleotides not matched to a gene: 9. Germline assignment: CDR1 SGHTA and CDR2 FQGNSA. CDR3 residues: CASRSGTGLNEQFF. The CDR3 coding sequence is TGTGCCAGCCGCTCCGGGACAGGTCTCAATGAGCAGTTCTTC.

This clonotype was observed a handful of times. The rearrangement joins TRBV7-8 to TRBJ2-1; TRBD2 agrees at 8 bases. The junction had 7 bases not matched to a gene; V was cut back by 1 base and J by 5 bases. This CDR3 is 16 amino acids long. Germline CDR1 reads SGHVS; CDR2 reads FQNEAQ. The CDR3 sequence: CASSLGSRLANNEQFF. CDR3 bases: TGTGCCAGCAGCTTAGGCTCGAGACTAGCGAACAATGAGCAGTTCTTC.

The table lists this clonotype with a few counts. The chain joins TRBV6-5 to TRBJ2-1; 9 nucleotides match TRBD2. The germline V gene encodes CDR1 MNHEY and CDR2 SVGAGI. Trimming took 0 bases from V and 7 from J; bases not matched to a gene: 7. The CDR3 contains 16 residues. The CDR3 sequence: CASSYSRLAAANEQFF. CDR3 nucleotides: TGTGCCAGCAGTTACTCCCGACTAGCGGCCGCGAATGAGCAGTTCTTC.

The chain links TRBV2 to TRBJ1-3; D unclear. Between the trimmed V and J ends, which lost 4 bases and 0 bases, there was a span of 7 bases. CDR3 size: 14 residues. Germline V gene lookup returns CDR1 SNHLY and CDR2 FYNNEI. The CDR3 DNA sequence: TGTGCCAGCAGTGGGATCAGCTCTGGAAACACCATATATTTT. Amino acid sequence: CASSGISSGNTIYF.

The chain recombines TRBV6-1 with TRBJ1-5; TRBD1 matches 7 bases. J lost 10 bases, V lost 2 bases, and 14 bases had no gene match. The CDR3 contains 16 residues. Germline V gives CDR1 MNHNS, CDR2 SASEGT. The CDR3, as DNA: TGTGCCAGCAGTGAACCGTCGACAGGGAGGGGGAGTCCCCAGCATTTT. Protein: CASSEPSTGRGSPQHF.

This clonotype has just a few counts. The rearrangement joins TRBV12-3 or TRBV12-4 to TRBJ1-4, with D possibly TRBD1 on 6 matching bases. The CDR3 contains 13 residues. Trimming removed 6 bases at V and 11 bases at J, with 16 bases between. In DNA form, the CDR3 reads TGTGCCAGCAGCCCCGACAGGTCTTGGAAACTGTTTTTT. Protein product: CASSPDRSWKLFF.

The DNA of the CDR3 is TGCAGTGCCGCGGACAGGGCCCTGCGAGAGACCCAGTACTTC. It codes for CSAADRALRETQYF. The V call is TRBV20-1, the J call TRBJ2-5, with TRBD1 matching over 8 bases. Germline V gene data show CDR1 as DFQATT and CDR2 as SNEGSKA (reference sequence). The CDR3 runs to 14 residues. V dropped 6 bases and J dropped 4; count of bases not matched to a gene: 10.